Below are 18 T cell receptor beta chains sequenced from a single sample in a study of Ad26.COV2.S vaccination and SARS-CoV-2 variants. Assay used: immunoSEQ multiplex PCR; TCRdb lists only in-frame clones, some missing. Seen here are hundreds of thousands of clones, more than 80% observed once, and the top ten hold less than 15%. The treatment was: over 15 received Ad26.COV2.S at low or high dose, single or two shots; 5 received placebo; per-sample allocation not given. After the first vaccine or placebo injection, samples were drawn on day 63. Material: peripheral blood, obtained in a trial of Ad26.COV2.S vaccine versus placebo. These receptors originate from a person between 18 and 59 years old who received the Ad26.COV2.S COVID-19 vaccine or a placebo.

The chain is built from TRBV28 and TRBJ1-3; no clear D. Trimming removed 4 bases from V and 0 bases from J, with 13 bases in between. In germline, CDR1 is MDHEN, CDR2 SYDVKM. This CDR3 comprises 16 residues. In DNA form, the CDR3 reads TGTGCCAGCAGTTGGGGTGCAGCTCCCTCTGGAAACACCATATATTTT. This codes for CASSWGAAPSGNTIYF.

The chain is built from TRBV11-2 and TRBJ2-7; unclear D gene. The CDR3 is 13 amino acids. CDR1 SGHAT and CDR2 FQNNGV come from the germline V gene. Trimming took 8 bases from V and 2 from J, leaving 13 bases between them. The CDR3 DNA reads as TGTGCCAGCGGCCCAGGTGCCACCTACGAGCAGTACTTC. It yields the protein CASGPGATYEQYF. Full variable domain (rest looked up from reference TRBV11-2 and TRBJ2-7): EAGVAQSPRYKIIEKRQSVAFWCNPISGHATLYWYQQILGQGPKLLIQFQNNGVVDDSQLPKDRFSAERLKGVDSTLKIQPAKLEDSAVYLCASGPGATYEQYFGPGTRLTVT.

The chain employs TRBV4-2 and TRBJ2-1; 10 bases match TRBD2. CDR1 is LGHNA, CDR2 YNFKEQ, per germline. With 0 bases clipped from V and 9 bases from J, the junction kept 11 bases outside the gene matches. The CDR3 is 17 residues long. The CDR3 is CASSQDPSGRPFGEQFF. The CDR3 DNA is TGTGCCAGCAGCCAAGACCCTAGCGGGAGACCATTCGGTGAGCAGTTCTTC.

The gene calls are TRBV7-2 and TRBJ1-2; perhaps TRBD1 as D (5 bases). Trimming stripped 5 bases from V and 5 bases from J, with 18 bases between. CDR1 is SGHTA and CDR2 is FQGNSA in the germline V gene. The CDR3 spans 15 residues. In DNA, the CDR3 is TGTGCCAGCAGCATCGGGCAGGGAGTAGGTTATGGCTACACCTTC. It translates to CASSIGQGVGYGYTF.

The gene calls are TRBV7-6 and TRBJ2-7; 8 bases line up with TRBD1. The J segment lost 3 bases and the V segment lost 1 base, leaving 5 bases of the junction unmatched. The germline CDR1 and CDR2 sequences are SGHVS and FNYEAQ. The CDR3 extends over 15 amino acids. CDR3 nucleotide sequence: TGTGCCAGCAGCTTAGGGGCAGGGGGCGTCTACGAGCAGTACTTC. Amino acids: CASSLGAGGVYEQYF.

This clone was recorded a few times. This chain joins TRBV11-3 and TRBJ2-5; D not certain. This CDR3 is 17 amino acids long. V lost 1 base to trimming and J lost 0 bases, with 15 bases between them. From germline, CDR1 is SGHNT and CDR2 YENEEA. For the CDR3, the DNA is TGTGCCAGCAGCTTAGGGGCCCCGAAAACCAACCAAGAGACCCAGTACTTC. It translates to CASSLGAPKTNQETQYF.

This chain uses TRBV3-1 (or the pseudogene TRBV3-2) with TRBJ2-7, with D possibly matching TRBD2 (5 bases). The CDR3 totals 12 residues. Trimming took off 4 bases at V and 5 bases at J, with 9 bases between the two ends. Looked up from germline, CDR1 is LGHDT and CDR2 is YNNKEL (reference sequence). DNA for the CDR3: TGTGCCAGCAGCCCTAGGACTGACGAGCAGTACTTC. Translated, it gives CASSPRTDEQYF.

The rearrangement joins TRBV6-2 or TRBV6-3 to TRBJ2-1, with 9 nucleotides matching TRBD2. CDR1 and CDR2 from the germline V gene are MNHEY and SVGEGT. The CDR3 length is 15 residues. The V gene end was trimmed by 2 bases and the J gene end by 5 bases; junction bases not matched to a gene: 4. CDR3 bases: TGTGCCAGCAGTTACCCGGCTAGCGGGAACAATGAGCAGTTCTTC. Its translation is CASSYPASGNNEQFF.

The table lists this clone with a count of one. The chain carries TRBV5-1 and TRBJ1-1; 8 nucleotides agree with TRBD1. Germline CDR1 reads SGHRS; CDR2 reads YFSETQ. V lost 4 bases, J lost 3 bases, and 8 bases stayed unmatched. The CDR3 runs to 15 residues. CDR3 region: CASSAVTGGYTEAFF. The CDR3 DNA reads TGCGCCAGCAGCGCAGTAACAGGGGGTTACACTGAAGCTTTCTTT.

In this sample, this clone turned up a few times. This chain uses TRBV20-1 with TRBJ1-5, with unresolved D. The germline V gene has CDR1 DFQATT and CDR2 SNEGSKA (reference sequence). This CDR3 region has 11 residues. Trimming pared 1 base from V and 9 bases from J, leaving 7 bases between. Here the CDR3 DNA reads TGCAGTGCTAGAGGGGTGGGGCCCCAGCATTTT. Translated, it gives CSARGVGPQHF.

Regarding this clone: Other DNA sequences from this sample encode an identical CDR3 as well. The rearrangement links TRBV6-2 or TRBV6-3 to TRBJ2-7; a possible D gene is TRBD1 (6 bases). Deletions cut 2 bases from V and 0 bases from J, with 8 bases between. CDR3 length: 14 residues. Germline assignment: CDR1 MNHEY and CDR2 SVGEGT. The CDR3 here is CASSYRDNSYEQYF. Written as DNA, the CDR3 is TGTGCCAGCAGTTACCGGGACAACTCCTACGAGCAGTACTTC.

The chain carries TRBV6-5 and TRBJ1-1; D is perhaps TRBD1 (6 bases). V lost 8 bases and J lost 5, with 12 bases in between. Germline values: CDR1 MNHEY, CDR2 SVGAGI. CDR3 length equals 12 residues. Written as DNA, the CDR3 is TGTGCCAGCGCACAGGGAGGAACTGAAGCTTTCTTT. Translation: CASAQGGTEAFF.

The gene calls are TRBV6-6 and TRBJ1-6, with D uncertain. CDR3 size: 14 residues. Trimming stripped 7 bases from V and 5 bases from J, with 12 bases between. Looked up from germline, CDR1 is MNHNY and CDR2 is SVGAGI (reference sequence). The CDR3 region is CASTALRDNSPLHF. The CDR3 region has the DNA TGTGCCAGCACCGCCCTACGCGATAATTCACCCCTCCACTTT.

V and J are TRBV9 and TRBJ2-3, with 12 bases matching TRBD2. CDR3 length equals 16 residues. The V gene end was trimmed by 4 bases and the J gene end by 5 bases; junction bases not matched to a gene: 8. CDR1 SGDLS and CDR2 YYNGEE come from the germline V gene. The CDR3 coding sequence is TGTGCCAGCAGCCCGAGACTAGCGGGAGACGTAGATACGCAGTATTTT. Translated: CASSPRLAGDVDTQYF.

V and J are TRBV4-3 and TRBJ2-7, with TRBD2 as a possible D gene (5 bases). The CDR3 runs to 15 residues. V was trimmed by 1 base and J by 7 bases, leaving 17 bases between them. Germline V gene data show CDR1 as LGHNA and CDR2 as YSLEER. Here the CDR3 DNA reads TGCGCCAGCAGCCAAGGTGTGAACCCCGGGGAAGAGCAGTACTTC. Encoded protein: CASSQGVNPGEEQYF.

The DNA of the CDR3 is TGTGCCAGCAGTTACCCGGCGAACACTGAAGCTTTCTTT. Protein sequence: CASSYPANTEAFF. This chain uses TRBV6-6 with TRBJ1-1; D unclear. This CDR3 comprises 13 residues. Germline lookup yields CDR1 MNHNY and CDR2 SVGAGI (reference sequence). Deletions cut 2 bases from V and 1 base from J, with 5 bases between.

The V gene is TRBV30, the J gene TRBJ2-7; D might be TRBD1 (6 bases). Trimming shortened V by 2 bases and J by 6 bases, and 11 bases separated the two germline ends. Germline CDR1 reads GTSNPN; CDR2 reads SVGIG (reference sequence). The length of the CDR3 is 12 residues. DNA of the CDR3: TGTGCCTGGAGTCCGACAGGAGCCGAGCAGTACTTC. It is translated as CAWSPTGAEQYF.

The chain has TRBV5-1 and TRBJ2-7, with 13 bases fitting TRBD2. Germline assignment: CDR1 SGHRS and CDR2 YFSETQ. Germline trimming cut 1 base from V and 6 bases from J; bases unmatched to any gene: 7. The CDR3 sequence is 16 residues long. CDR3 nucleotides: TGCGCCAGCAGCTTGTTACTAGCGGGAGGGCCTCGCGAGCAGTACTTC. Its protein is CASSLLLAGGPREQYF.